This TCR beta chain comes out of a study of OX40 agonist ivuxolimab in advanced cancers. Measured with immunoSEQ multiplex PCR; TCRdb has only the in-frame clones, and not every one. The table records approximately 60,000 clones, 77% of them present only once. Points from the study as a whole: Expanded clones belonging to CD8+ T cells outnumbered, on average, those of CD4+.

This clone was seen a few times. What it binds is unknown. The material was CD4+ or CD8+ T cells sorted from blood, obtained in a trial of the OX40 agonist ivuxolimab. This receptor was obtained from an adult with an advanced solid tumor such as melanoma, head and neck, liver or kidney cancer.

The CDR3 coding sequence is TGTGCCAGCAGTGAAGGCGGGAGGGCCTACGAGCAGTACTTC. Protein sequence: CASSEGGRAYEQYF. The V call is TRBV6-1, the J call TRBJ2-7; TRBD2 aligns across 9 bases. Germline-derived CDR1 and CDR2 are MNHNS and SASEGT. This CDR3 is 14 amino acids long. The V and J ends lost 1 base and 2 bases, in that order; junction bases with no gene match: 0.